These T cell receptor beta chains were read from a single sample in a study of cytomegalovirus exposure and HLA in healthy donors. TCRdb's copy holds only in-frame clones and misses some; the assay was immunoSEQ multiplex PCR. Of 150,000 or so clones listed, around 78% are singletons. Sequencing input: PBMCs. These receptors were collected from a man aged 35 to 55 in good health and CMV-seropositive. The CDR3 runs from the conserved cysteine through the conserved F or W. D genes are given only for firm matches. The size of a clone is reported for some rows only, either as once, few or many, or as a class for expanded clones.

d_call: .
j_call: TRBJ2-7
v_call: TRBV7-9
clone_size: .
cdr3_aa: CSSSLGASAYEQYF
cdr3_nt: TGTTCCAGCAGCTTAGGGGCTAGCGCCTACGAGCAGTACTTC

d_call: TRBD1
j_call: TRBJ2-7
v_call: TRBV7-2
clone_size: .
cdr3_aa: CASSGQDWSSYEQYF
cdr3_nt: TGTGCCAGCAGCGGACAGGACTGGAGCTCCTACGAGCAGTACTTC

d_call: .
j_call: TRBJ2-1
v_call: TRBV7-2
clone_size: .
cdr3_aa: CASSSEGYNEQFF
cdr3_nt: TGTGCCAGCAGCTCGGAGGGATACAATGAGCAGTTCTTC

d_call: TRBD1
j_call: TRBJ1-1
v_call: TRBV19
clone_size: .
cdr3_aa: CASSTKTGGSEAFF
cdr3_nt: TGTGCCAGTAGTACTAAGACAGGGGGAAGTGAAGCTTTCTTT

d_call: .
j_call: TRBJ2-1
v_call: TRBV30
clone_size: .
cdr3_aa: CAWSQRRPGNEQFF
cdr3_nt: TGTGCCTGGAGCCAGCGGAGGCCTGGGAATGAGCAGTTCTTC

d_call: .
j_call: TRBJ1-5
v_call: TRBV7-2
clone_size: .
cdr3_aa: CASTRDSNQPQHF
cdr3_nt: TGTGCCAGCACCCGGGACTCCAATCAGCCCCAGCATTTT

d_call: TRBD1
j_call: TRBJ2-1
v_call: TRBV5-1
clone_size: .
cdr3_aa: CASSLPGTATNNEQFF
cdr3_nt: TGCGCCAGCAGCTTGCCCGGGACAGCAACAAACAATGAGCAGTTCTTC

d_call: TRBD1
j_call: TRBJ1-2
v_call: TRBV6-5
clone_size: .
cdr3_aa: CASSYSATGGHGYTF
cdr3_nt: TGTGCCAGCAGTTACTCCGCGACAGGGGGCCATGGCTACACCTTC

d_call: TRBD1
j_call: TRBJ1-4
v_call: TRBV9
clone_size: few
cdr3_aa: CASSLFEGGGGEKLFF
cdr3_nt: TGTGCCAGCAGTCTCTTCGAAGGGGGCGGCGGGGAAAAACTGTTTTTT

d_call: TRBD2
j_call: TRBJ2-2
v_call: TRBV5-6
clone_size: .
cdr3_aa: CASSPGTSGSRTGELFF
cdr3_nt: TGTGCCAGCAGCCCGGGGACTAGCGGGAGCAGGACCGGGGAGCTGTTTTTT

d_call: TRBD1
j_call: TRBJ1-1
v_call: TRBV9
clone_size: .
cdr3_aa: CASSVSGTGGRTEAFF
cdr3_nt: TGTGCCAGCAGCGTTTCCGGGACAGGGGGCAGAACTGAAGCTTTCTTT